The present entry profiles one TCR beta chain with its context. No antigen is known for it. The record has no base qualities; no much larger clone is one base away. Bulk bone marrow was analyzed, and T-cell subsets were not sorted. Immunosequencing of the TCR beta CDR3 regions was performed on bone marrow from approximately eleven myelodysplastic syndrome patients before and after hypomethylating agent therapy. Each patient contributed a baseline bone marrow plus two to three bone marrows at different post-treatment timepoints for longitudinal repertoire tracking. Genomic DNA was isolated from whole bone marrow, and DNA quality was assessed with TapeStation, NanoDrop OneC and PicoGreen assays. The sample originates from a study of hypomethylating agent response in myelodysplastic syndrome (dated by TCRdb to the early 2020s). For the study in its entirety: Patients were treated with the hypomethylating agents azacitidine (about 75% of the 11) or decitabine (3 of 11). Response was defined as complete response or hematologic improvement, and patients who met neither criterion were classified as non-responders. The cohort was composed of fewer than 10 male and a couple of female myelodysplastic syndrome patients. Patients had a mean age of about 78 +/- 6.2 years, and a diploid cytogenetic profile was the most common. Complete response or hematologic improvement was achieved by six patients, and four or five patients were classified as non-responders. TET2 mutation was identified most frequently, being present in 5 of 11 patients.

The investigation overall reported the following: Responders more often showed novel clonotypes emerging, while non-responders displayed more contracted clonotypes after treatment. Possible recognition of novel MDS antigens by the shared GLIPH2 clusters was not confirmed, and experimental validation of that possible recognition is needed. Because the healthy control donors and the MDS patients were not matched by age, the comparison between MDS and healthy samples could have been affected. Only around 12 patients were analyzed, so the study cohort was small. After hypomethylating agent treatment, no significant change in richness, rarefaction diversity or clonality was seen, either across all patients or within response groups.

The method behind the library was the immunoSEQ multiplex PCR assay. Survey resolution was used, with two replicates of about 200 ng each, totaling about 400 ng of DNA per sample. Rearranged TCRB sequences in genomic DNA were detected with the hsTCRB kit using multiplex PCR primers targeting V and J genes. To amplify the CDR3 region, the first PCR ran for 31 cycles with the QIAGEN Multiplex PCR Kit. Sample barcodes and Illumina adapters were added to each replicate in an approximately 8-cycle second PCR. A QuantStudio 6 together with the KAPA library quantification kit was used to quantify the pooled libraries. Around 14 pM of pooled libraries was sequenced on an Illumina MiSeq using 156-cycle single-end reads and a 15-cycle index read. As for how the authors treated the data: Of around 170,000 unique clonotypes, roughly 1.8% were flagged by VDJdb annotation as previously reported viral-epitope-specific clonotypes. Raw reads were processed by the immunoSEQ Data Assistant and immunoSEQ Analyzer into normalized, annotated TCRB repertoires. BioAnalyzer and version 0.6.5 of the immunarch R package were the tools used for clonotype analysis. Before richness was estimated, every repertoire was downsampled to the clone count of the smallest repertoire. Clonotypes were sorted into expanded, contracted or novel categories with Fisher's exact tests, where novel meant the clonotype had zero frequency before treatment. GLIPH2 clustered significantly changed CDR3 beta sequences using simulation_depth=1000 and kmer_min_depth=3, excluding CDR3s shorter than five residues. Here the immuneACCESS table is served through TCRdb, limited to in-frame sequences with V and J called. Missing clones are a known gap in these copies; in checked studies unresolved V genes cover under half, and the rest lacks a known reason. V and J calls and clone size are given by that table; D and trimming were obtained from the DNA. For this sample there are approximately 880 clones; approximately 78% appear just once. The ten most abundant clones make up less than 30% of the sample.

The CDR3 has 15 amino acids, counting the end cysteine and phenylalanine. Of all the DNA, just the CDR3 is kept, 45 bases in frame from base 1. CDR1 and CDR2 are read off the germline V gene (reference sequence) as MNHEY and SMNVEV. V drops 7 bases and J drops 5 bases, leaving 15 bases in between. The source was bone marrow, collected before or after starting hypomethylating agent treatment for myelodysplastic syndrome (not recorded which). The clonotype comes from a human donor with myelodysplastic syndrome. The rearranged segments are TRBV27 and TRBJ1-6, and the D gene may be TRBD1, 6 bases matching. In nucleotides, the sequence is TGTGCCAGCACCGGGAACAGGGCCGATAATTCACCCCTCCACTTT. It codes for CASTGNRADNSPLHF.